This T cell receptor (beta chain) is from a study of cytomegalovirus exposure and HLA in healthy donors. Study results and caveats: In vitro testing confirmed a few CMV-associated chains as specific for CMV antigens. A cluster of highly shared sequence variants was likely a sequencing artifact. A prior analysis recorded that most TCR beta V segments were productive about 90% or about 30% of the time.

The PCR made use of 60 Vbeta and 13 Jbeta primers. Data came from immunoSEQ multiplex PCR; TCRdb stores just in-frame clones and leaves some out. The sample lists tens of thousands of clones, 70% to 85% occurring once. For this clone: Antigen: not known.

Nominally healthy donors were sampled, though unrecorded immune exposures were likely. Germline CDR1 and CDR2: SEHNR and FQNEAQ (reference sequence). V lost 4 bases and J lost 3; bases outside the gene matches: 12. The CDR3 has 16 amino acids. The TCR comes from a man aged 45-65 years in good health and CMV-seropositive. V and J are TRBV7-9 and TRBJ2-7; 7 bases agree with TRBD2. The sample taken for sequencing was PBMCs. This chain's CDR3 is CASSSGGVKESYEQYF. The DNA of the CDR3 is TGTGCCAGCAGCTCTGGGGGGGTTAAAGAGAGCTACGAGCAGTACTTC.